The clone carrying this TCR beta chain was picked up a small number of times. Its matching antigen is unknown. Treatment meaning: 15 Gy SBRT to primary tumor, nephrectomy 4 weeks later. Nephrectomy followed 15 Gy stereotactic body radiation by 4 weeks. The CDR3 contains 11 residues. Trimming shortened V by 2 bases and J by 9 bases, and 8 bases separated the two germline ends. The V gene's germline CDR1 is SGHDT and CDR2 YYEEEE. The data were obtained in a study of radiation and T cells in renal cell carcinoma. Study observations and caveats: Irradiated tumors had higher TCR clonality than control tumors. Only small tumor regions of about 1 g were sampled.

Libraries were prepared by immunoSEQ multiplex PCR; TCRdb keeps only in-frame clonotypes and omits some of them. The sample gives 10,000 to 15,000 clones, 30% to 40% of which show up once; just over 15% is in the top ten. The sequence came from a man aged 60 to 75 with renal cell carcinoma. The rearrangement uses TRBV5-6 and TRBJ2-5, with D perhaps being TRBD1 or TRBD2 (5 bases each). Sequencing used tumor tissue, obtained from a patient whose treatment included radiotherapy and nephrectomy. The CDR3 spells CASSFGGPQYF. The CDR3 nucleotides read TGTGCCAGCAGCTTTGGGGGTCCCCAGTACTTC.